Below are 29 T cell receptor beta chains sequenced from a single sample in a study of regulatory dendritic cells for organ transplantation. TCRdb keeps only in-frame clones here, not all; method: immunoSEQ multiplex PCR. The sample includes roughly 12,000 clones, under 90% of them seen just once. Sorted T cells were CFSE-labeled and cultured 4 to 5 days with allogeneic regulatory or mature dendritic cells at 1:10. The antigens for these receptors are not known. The sequenced material came from naive CD8+ T cells from blood cultured with regulatory dendritic cells. Subset specified: CD45RA+ naive T cells. The receptor source for this set is a human donor in good health.

The gene calls are TRBV13 and TRBJ2-2; D assignment may be TRBD1 or TRBD2 (5 bases each). V lost 2 bases to trimming and J lost 4 bases, with 14 bases between them. The CDR3 consists of 16 residues. Germline V gives CDR1 PRHDT, CDR2 FYEKMQ (reference sequence). CDR3 nucleotide sequence: TGTGCCAGCAGCTTAAGAGACAGAGGGTTCACCGGGGAGCTGTTTTTT. This gives the protein CASSLRDRGFTGELFF.

The DNA for the CDR3 is TGTGCCAGTAGTATACCAGACAGAACCTTGCCTGGAAACACCATATATTTT. Protein: CASSIPDRTLPGNTIYF. The gene calls are TRBV19 and TRBJ1-3, with a possible D match to TRBD1 (5 bases). The CDR3 runs 17 residues. The germline CDR1 and CDR2 sequences are LNHDA and SQIVND (reference sequence). The ends were cut back, 2 bases at V and 2 bases at J, with 16 bases in the middle.

The gene calls are TRBV19 and TRBJ1-4; no reliable D call. The germline V gene has CDR1 LNHDA and CDR2 SQIVND (reference sequence). The CDR3 extends over 13 amino acids. V shed 7 bases and J shed 4 bases, with 10 bases lying between them. CDR3 sequence reads: CASKRGDNEKLFF. The CDR3 bases are TGTGCCAGTAAAAGAGGAGATAATGAAAAACTGTTTTTT.

V is TRBV7-9 and J is TRBJ2-1; 8 nucleotides align to TRBD2. The V segment lost 5 bases and the J segment 4 bases; nucleotides outside the gene matches: 10. Germline-derived CDR1 and CDR2 are SEHNR and FQNEAQ (reference sequence). This CDR3 is built from 16 residues. CDR3 coding DNA: TGTGCCAGCAGCCCGCATCGGACTAGCTCGTACAATGAGCAGTTCTTC. This encodes CASSPHRTSSYNEQFF.

The chain is built from TRBV4-2 and TRBJ2-1; D gene ambiguous. The germline V gene has CDR1 LGHNA and CDR2 YNFKEQ. Trimming left V 3 bases short and J 4 bases short, with 10 bases between. The CDR3 runs to 14 residues. The CDR3 spells CASSQGVAYNEQFF. In nucleotides, the CDR3 is TGTGCCAGCAGCCAGGGTGTGGCTTACAATGAGCAGTTCTTC.

The chain recombines TRBV7-9 with TRBJ2-1; D gene uncertain. Germline values: CDR1 SEHNR, CDR2 FQNEAQ (reference sequence). The V end lost 5 bases, the J end lost 6 bases, and 11 bases lay between the germline ends. This CDR3 region has 13 residues. The CDR3 reads CASSRPSPNEQFF. DNA of the CDR3: TGTGCCAGCAGCCGCCCCTCTCCCAATGAGCAGTTCTTC.

The chain has TRBV9 and TRBJ2-3; D is unresolved. The V gene's germline CDR1 is SGDLS and CDR2 YYNGEE. Trimming took off 0 bases at V and 4 bases at J, with 9 bases between the two ends. This CDR3 region has 14 residues. CDR3 residues: CASSVDPPPDTQYF. The CDR3 bases are TGTGCCAGCAGCGTAGATCCCCCGCCAGATACGCAGTATTTT.

V and J are TRBV7-2 and TRBJ2-2; D may correspond to TRBD1 or TRBD2 (5 bases each). The ends were cut back, 3 bases at V and 4 bases at J, with 12 bases in the middle. The V gene's germline CDR1 is SGHTA and CDR2 FQGNSA. There are 15 residues in the CDR3. This chain's CDR3 is CASSFYGAGTGELFF. The CDR3 DNA sequence: TGTGCCAGCAGCTTTTACGGGGCCGGCACCGGGGAGCTGTTTTTT. Complete variable domain (other parts from reference TRBV7-2 and TRBJ2-2): GAGVSQSPSNKVTEKGKDVELRCDPISGHTALYWYRQSLGQGLEFLIYFQGNSAPDKSGLPSDRFSAERTGGSVSTLTIQRTQQEDSAVYLCASSFYGAGTGELFFGEGSRLTVL.

The rearrangement joins TRBV10-3 to TRBJ1-2, with 11 bases matching TRBD1. Germline lookup yields CDR1 ENHRY and CDR2 SYGVKD. V shed 2 bases, J shed 7 bases, and the junction held 6 bases outside the gene matches. This CDR3 comprises 15 residues. CDR3 in DNA: TGTGCCATCAGTGAGGGCTGGGACAGGGGGTCTGGCTACACCTTC. Encoded protein: CAISEGWDRGSGYTF.

The chain links TRBV6-4 to TRBJ2-5; 14 positions match TRBD2. J lost 10 bases, V lost 2 bases, and 9 bases had no gene match. The CDR3 spans 16 residues. Per germline, CDR1 MRHNA and CDR2 SNTAGT. CDR3 sequence (DNA): TGTGCCAGCAGTGACCCCCGCGGACTAGCGGGGGGAAACCAGTACTTC. This codes for CASSDPRGLAGGNQYF.

The rearrangement uses TRBV11-2 and TRBJ1-1; 9 bases are shared with TRBD1. The CDR3 runs to 15 residues. J was trimmed by 5 bases and V by 1 base; bases with no gene match: 5. Germline V gene data show CDR1 as SGHAT and CDR2 as FQNNGV. This chain's CDR3 is CASSLGPTGGTEAFF. The CDR3 DNA follows: TGTGCCAGCAGCTTAGGACCGACAGGGGGAACTGAAGCTTTCTTT.

V is TRBV28 and J is TRBJ2-3; 7 bases agree with TRBD1. CDR3 size: 16 residues. The V and J ends lost 7 bases and 0 bases, in that order; junction bases with no gene match: 10. Germline CDR1 is MDHEN and CDR2 is SYDVKM. The CDR3 region has the DNA TGTGCCAGCAAACCGTGGGCGACAGGGAGCACAGATACGCAGTATTTT. As protein: CASKPWATGSTDTQYF.

The rearrangement joins TRBV7-9 to TRBJ2-1; no reliable D call. The CDR3 is made up of 16 amino acids. Germline assignment: CDR1 SEHNR and CDR2 FQNEAQ (reference sequence). Trimming stripped 6 bases from V and 6 bases from J, with 21 bases between. For the CDR3, the DNA is TGTGCCAGCAGTCCCGGCGGCGGAGCGTTTAGCAATGAGCAGTTCTTC. Residues: CASSPGGGAFSNEQFF.

This sequence joins TRBV10-3 and TRBJ2-4, with D possibly being TRBD1 or TRBD2 (5 bases each). The CDR3 loop spans 13 amino acids. V gave up 4 bases and J gave up 5 bases, with 9 bases separating them. CDR1 and CDR2 (germline): ENHRY, SYGVKD. CDR3 nucleotides: TGTGCCATCAGTGTAGGGGACCAAAACATTCAGTACTTC. Protein product: CAISVGDQNIQYF.

This clone was seen a single time. V gene TRBV6-5 combines with J gene TRBJ2-6; D not certain. The V gene's germline CDR1 is MNHEY and CDR2 SVGAGI. The CDR3 loop spans 15 amino acids. V gave up 8 bases and J gave up 0 bases, with 11 bases separating them. CDR3 region: CASGVSLSGANVLTF. As DNA, the CDR3 is TGTGCCAGCGGGGTTTCCCTCTCTGGGGCCAACGTCCTGACTTTC.

The chain uses TRBV4-1 and TRBJ1-5; D remains unclear. This CDR3 region has 13 residues. V was shortened by 0 bases and J by 11 bases, with 11 bases between the two germline ends. The germline gives CDR1 MGHRA, CDR2 YSYEKL. The CDR3 DNA follows: TGCGCCAGCAGCCAAGAGTCCCCCGGGACCCAGCATTTT. Translation: CASSQESPGTQHF.

J is TRBJ2-2 and V is TRBV7-9; maybe TRBD2 (5 bases). Germline CDR1 is SEHNR and CDR2 is FQNEAQ (reference sequence). The CDR3 spans 15 residues. V was pared by 5 bases and J by 6 bases, with 16 bases between. In nucleotides, the CDR3 is TGTGCCAGCAGCCAAGCGGTACGGGTTTCCGGGGAGCTGTTTTTT. As protein: CASSQAVRVSGELFF.

The chain uses TRBV25-1 and TRBJ2-1; TRBD1 agrees at 8 bases. Germline V gives CDR1 MGHDK, CDR2 SYGVNS. The CDR3 is 15 residues long. V lost 4 bases and J lost 9; bases outside the gene matches: 11. In nucleotides, the CDR3 is TGTGCCAGCAGTGCTCCGGACAGGGTCTACGCTGAGCAGTTCTTC. This codes for CASSAPDRVYAEQFF.

The chain has TRBV27 and TRBJ1-5, with D uncertain. Germline loops: CDR1 MNHEY, CDR2 SMNVEV (reference sequence). The CDR3 covers 13 residues. Deletions cut 3 bases from V and 4 bases from J, with 7 bases between. The DNA for the CDR3 is TGTGCCAGCAGTTTGTCCCGAAATCAGCCCCAGCATTTT. This translates into CASSLSRNQPQHF.

In this sample, this clone turned up once. The V gene is TRBV19, the J gene TRBJ2-1; tentative D call: TRBD2 (7 bases). Germline V gene data show CDR1 as LNHDA and CDR2 as SQIVND (reference sequence). The CDR3 contains 15 residues. Trimming removed 5 bases from V and 3 bases from J, with 14 bases in between. The CDR3 is CASSLRGGFYNEQFF. CDR3 nucleotide sequence: TGTGCCAGTAGTTTGCGCGGGGGCTTCTACAATGAGCAGTTCTTC.

V and J are TRBV19 and TRBJ2-3, with 7 bases lining up with TRBD1. From germline, CDR1 is LNHDA and CDR2 SQIVND (reference sequence). Trimming at V came to 5 bases and at J to 4 bases, leaving 6 bases not matched to a gene. The CDR3 is 14 amino acids. In DNA, the CDR3 is TGTGCCAGTAGTCCAGGGGGTTTGGCAGATACGCAGTATTTT. It translates to CASSPGGLADTQYF.

The rearrangement links TRBV6-5 to TRBJ2-4; 7 nucleotides align to TRBD1. Trimming took 2 bases from V and 2 from J; bases not matched to a gene: 3. The CDR3 is 15 amino acids. Germline V lookup: CDR1 MNHEY, CDR2 SVGAGI. CDR3 loop: CASSYATGPKNIQYF. For the CDR3, the DNA is TGTGCCAGCAGTTACGCGACAGGGCCCAAAAACATTCAGTACTTC.

This clone was observed a few times. The chain is built from TRBV2 and TRBJ1-1; D is unresolved. V lost 2 bases and J 0 bases, leaving 7 bases between the germline ends. Germline lookup yields CDR1 SNHLY and CDR2 FYNNEI. The CDR3 consists of 14 residues. The CDR3 here is CASSEYPLNTEAFF. The CDR3 DNA is TGTGCCAGCAGTGAATACCCATTGAACACTGAAGCTTTCTTT.

Concerning this clone: Because the CDR3's place on the DNA is in doubt, the DNA is left out and the CDR3 is given as listed by TCRdb. The rearrangement uses TRBV27 and TRBJ1-1; the table calls TRBD1, which could not be checked here. Germline CDR1 reads MNHEY; CDR2 reads SMNVEV (reference sequence). Termini included, the CDR3 measures 11 amino acids. This chain's CDR3 is CASSWGVGTLF.

The J gene is TRBJ1-6, the V gene TRBV11-2; 7 bases map to TRBD1. Per the germline V gene, CDR1 is SGHAT and CDR2 is FQNNGV. This CDR3 has 16 amino acids. With 5 bases clipped from V and 6 bases from J, the junction kept 10 bases outside the gene matches. The CDR3 region has the DNA TGTGCCAGCAGCCCCCGGGACAGTTCCCCTAATTCACCCCTCCACTTT. Translating it yields CASSPRDSSPNSPLHF.

The chain employs TRBV7-6 and TRBJ2-4; TRBD2 matches at 10 bases. V shed 6 bases and J 8 bases; nucleotides not matched to a gene: 10. This CDR3 comprises 15 residues. CDR1 and CDR2 (germline): SGHVS, FNYEAQ. In DNA, the CDR3 is TGTGCCAGCAGTCTCAGCGGGGGGGCGTTGGACATTCAGTACTTC. This translates into CASSLSGGALDIQYF.

This clone came up a few times. This chain joins TRBV19 and TRBJ1-1, with unresolved D. Trimming removed 7 bases at V and 1 base at J, with 7 bases between. The CDR3 has 12 amino acids. Looked up from germline, CDR1 is LNHDA and CDR2 is SQIVND (reference sequence). CDR3 DNA: TGTGCCAGTAAGATAGGGAACACTGAAGCTTTCTTT. It encodes CASKIGNTEAFF.

This rearrangement joins TRBV9 to TRBJ1-2, with D perhaps TRBD1 (5 bases). This CDR3 has 15 amino acids. Germline V gene lookup returns CDR1 SGDLS and CDR2 YYNGEE. V lost 3 bases to trimming and J lost 0 bases, with 12 bases between them. The CDR3 region is CASSGSQVANYGYTF. CDR3 nucleotides: TGTGCCAGCAGCGGATCACAGGTAGCTAACTATGGCTACACCTTC.

The chain couples TRBV28 to TRBJ2-7; 7 bases match TRBD2. Trimming removed 1 base from V and 7 bases from J; junction bases left unmatched: 10. The CDR3 is 15 amino acids. Germline V lookup: CDR1 MDHEN, CDR2 SYDVKM. The CDR3 bases are TGTGCCAGCAGTTTATTCCCGGGAGGAGTGGGGGAGCAGTACTTC. Protein sequence: CASSLFPGGVGEQYF.